This TCR beta chain originates from a study of T cell responses to AZD1222 COVID-19 vaccine. The study, taken as a whole, reports: Nearly half of spike-specific TCRs reportedly go after variant regions that carry no mutations.

Clones were read by immunoSEQ multiplex PCR, and TCRdb kept only the in-frame ones, dropping some. The data show approximately 150,000 clones, roughly 92% seen once. The V gene's germline CDR1 is LNHDA and CDR2 SQIVND (reference sequence). V was trimmed by 4 bases and J by 6 bases, leaving 12 bases between them. The CDR3 is 14 residues long. As regards this clone: No antigen is known for it.

This chain links TRBV19 with TRBJ2-2; the D is unclear. This TCR derives from an adult who received the AZD1222 COVID-19 vaccine. The sample here was peripheral blood, taken 28 days after the second AZD1222 dose. Here the CDR3 DNA reads TGTGCCAGTAGTACCGAGCGCCAGTCCGGGGAGCTGTTTTTT. Translation gives CASSTERQSGELFF.